The source of this T cell receptor (beta chain) is a study of T cells expressing NK-cell markers. Study-level information: Seven HCMV-seropositive donors and one seronegative donor made up the eight sequenced donors. General study points: Of CD8+ T cells, 1.0-7.0% belonged to dominant NKG2C+ clonotypes in five or six donors. These clonotypes additionally ranked first within the CD3+CD56-NKG2C+ fraction of a few donors.

TCRdb reprocessed the 5' RACE reads; each CDR3 protein has one entry and no DNA is given. The sample includes 150,000 or so distinct CDR3 sequences. The germline V gene encodes CDR1 KGHDR and CDR2 SFDVKD. The CDR3 runs to 15 residues. As regards this clonotype: No antigen is known for it.

V usage is TRBV24-1 and J usage is TRBJ2-3; lacking DNA, the TRBD1 call made by TCRdb goes unchecked. Sequences were obtained from blood T cells: a sorted CD56 or NKG2C T cell subset, CD4+ or CD8+ T cells, or bulk PBMC T cells (not recorded which). This receptor was identified in a woman in her fifties or sixties in good health. The CDR3 is CATSDPTGTTDTQYF.